This T cell receptor (beta chain) was captured in a study of T cells in women clearing cervical HPV infection. Trimming left V 3 bases short and J 5 bases short, with 14 bases between. Germline values: CDR1 SGHDT, CDR2 YYEEEE. The CDR3 sequence is 14 residues long. Sequenced by immunoSEQ multiplex PCR; TCRdb stores in-frame clones only, minus some. The sample holds about 45,000 clones. Points on this clone: The read stops 3 residues short of the end of the CDR3; the missing end is completed from the germline J gene.

This clonotype originated in a woman aged 18 to 75 with a cervical HPV16 infection that either progressed to CIN3+ or cleared (not recorded which). Sequences were obtained from blood buffy coat. The rearrangement uses TRBV5-6 and TRBJ2-5, with D possibly matching TRBD2 (5 bases). The CDR3 reads CASSSPSSGETQYF. The sequenced part of the CDR3 DNA is TGTGCCAGCAGCTCGCCTAGCTCCGGGGAGACC.